One sample yielded the 22 T cell receptor beta chains listed below, sequenced in a study of T-cell memory formation after mild COVID-19. TCRdb re-called the 5' RACE reads through MiXCR, storing one row per CDR3 protein. The sample records about 560,000 distinct CDR3 sequences, 17% being singletons. Sequenced input: PBMCs or a T cell subset sorted from them (not recorded which). These receptor sequences come from an adult woman who had mild COVID-19 (a few samples of this study predate the infection). Cell type and time point are not known.

This rearrangement joins TRBV5-1 to TRBJ1-6, with D perhaps matching TRBD1 (6 bases). The CDR3 contains 15 residues. Trimming removed 0 bases from V and 7 bases from J, with 11 bases in between. Germline values: CDR1 SGHRS, CDR2 YFSETQ. The CDR3 is CASSLVSGDNSPLHF. The CDR3 bases are TGCGCCAGCAGCTTGGTTTCAGGGGACAATTCACCCCTCCACTTT.

The CDR3 DNA follows: TGTGCCAGCAGTTTATCCCCCGTTAGGAATGAGCAGTTCTTC. It specifies CASSLSPVRNEQFF. The rearrangement uses TRBV27 and TRBJ2-1, with no clear D. The germline V gene encodes CDR1 MNHEY and CDR2 SMNVEV (reference sequence). This CDR3 is 14 amino acids long. V was pared by 0 bases and J by 7 bases, with 10 bases between.

Here the CDR3 DNA reads TGTGCCAGCAGCTGGAATTGGAGGGAACGGGGCACCGGGGAGCTGTTTTTT. It codes for CASSWNWRERGTGELFF. The chain links TRBV11-2 to TRBJ2-2; perhaps TRBD2 as D (6 bases). CDR3 length equals 17 residues. V was trimmed by 4 bases and J by 4 bases, leaving 19 bases between them. The germline V gene encodes CDR1 SGHAT and CDR2 FQNNGV.

The rearrangement joins TRBV12-3 or TRBV12-4 to TRBJ1-2; 7 bases fit TRBD1. CDR3 size: 16 residues. J gave up 4 bases and V 4 bases, and 12 bases lay outside the gene matches. CDR3 sequence reads: CASSYLHHDRAYGYTF. CDR3 nucleotide sequence: TGTGCCAGCAGTTATCTTCACCATGACAGGGCCTATGGCTACACCTTC.

This clonotype has a handful of counts. The chain uses TRBV5-1 and TRBJ2-1; D may be TRBD1 (6 bases). The germline gives CDR1 SGHRS, CDR2 YFSETQ. Trimming removed 7 bases from V and 4 bases from J, with 12 bases in between. The CDR3 covers 13 residues. The CDR3 DNA reads as TGCGCCAGCGGCCCCCAGGGGTACAATGAGCAGTTCTTC. As protein: CASGPQGYNEQFF. The full variable domain, rest sourced from reference TRBV5-1 and TRBJ2-1, is KAGVTQTPRYLIKTRGQQVTLSCSPISGHRSVSWYQQTPGQGLQFLFEYFSETQRNKGNFPGRFSGRQFSNSRSEMNVSTLELGDSALYLCASGPQGYNEQFFGPGTRLTVL.

This clonotype has more than one count but fewer than ten. This chain joins TRBV5-6 and TRBJ2-7; TRBD2 agrees at 9 bases. V lost 4 bases, J lost 6 bases, and 11 bases stayed unmatched. Germline loops: CDR1 SGHDT, CDR2 YYEEEE. The CDR3 totals 15 residues. In DNA form, the CDR3 reads TGTGCCAGCAGCGAGCAAGGCGGGGGGGTTTTCGAGCAGTACTTC. This sequence encodes CASSEQGGGVFEQYF.

This clonotype was counted between two and nine times. The chain couples TRBV7-9 to TRBJ2-1; the D gene could be TRBD1 or TRBD2 (5 bases each). Trimming pared 1 base from V and 3 bases from J, leaving 10 bases between. The length of the CDR3 is 15 residues. The germline V gene has CDR1 SEHNR and CDR2 FQNEAQ (reference sequence). This chain's CDR3 is CASSLGGGNYNEQFF. The CDR3 DNA follows: TGTGCCAGCAGCTTAGGTGGGGGAAACTACAATGAGCAGTTCTTC.

This chain's CDR3 is CAIEGFSGANVLTF. The CDR3 coding sequence is TGTGCCATCGAGGGCTTCTCTGGGGCCAACGTCCTGACTTTC. This rearrangement joins TRBV11-2 to TRBJ2-6; tentatively, D is TRBD2 (5 bases). Trimming pared 10 bases from V and 0 bases from J, leaving 10 bases between. CDR3 length equals 14 residues. Germline lookup yields CDR1 SGHAT and CDR2 FQNNGV.

In its sample, this clonotype was seen many times. The chain joins TRBV10-3 to TRBJ1-1; 7 bases line up with TRBD1. The CDR3 runs to 14 residues. With V trimmed by 6 bases and J by 4 bases, 8 bases remained unmatched. Germline loops: CDR1 ENHRY, CDR2 SYGVKD. CDR3 DNA sequence: TGTGCCATCAGGGAAACAGGGGAGATCACTGAAGCTTTCTTT. Translated, it gives CAIRETGEITEAFF.

V gene TRBV5-1 combines with J gene TRBJ2-7, with D possibly matching TRBD1 (6 bases). V gave up 1 base and J gave up 6 bases, with 11 bases separating them. CDR1 is SGHRS, CDR2 YFSETQ, per germline. The CDR3 consists of 13 residues. The chain's CDR3 is CASSLTGHFEQYF. The CDR3 DNA reads as TGCGCCAGCAGCTTGACGGGACATTTCGAGCAGTACTTC.

The chain employs TRBV18 and TRBJ1-1, with a tentative D call TRBD1 (5 bases). From germline, CDR1 is KGHSH and CDR2 LQKENI. V was clipped by 2 bases and J by 4 bases, with 8 bases between them. The CDR3 is 13 amino acids. The CDR3, as DNA: TGTGCCAGCTCACCAGCCGGGACCACTGAAGCTTTCTTT. Translation: CASSPAGTTEAFF.

The chain is built from TRBV30 and TRBJ1-5; 7 bases are a match to TRBD1. The CDR3 runs 12 residues. The germline gives CDR1 GTSNPN, CDR2 SVGIG (reference sequence). V lost 4 bases and J lost 11; bases outside the gene matches: 8. CDR3: CAWNRGAGTQHF. The CDR3 coding sequence is TGTGCCTGGAACAGGGGAGCGGGGACCCAGCATTTT.

The chain has TRBV12-3 or TRBV12-4 and TRBJ2-7, with D possibly called TRBD1 or TRBD2 (7 bases each). With 5 bases removed from V and 3 bases from J, the gap between germline ends came to 20 bases. The CDR3 sequence is 16 residues long. CDR3 nucleotides: TGTGCCAGCAGTCCCCCAGGGGGGAGGGGGAACTACGAGCAGTACTTC. Protein sequence: CASSPPGGRGNYEQYF.

V usage is TRBV5-5 and J usage is TRBJ2-5; D ambiguous. Germline CDR1 and CDR2: SGHKS and YYEKEE (reference sequence). Trimming cost V 0 bases and J 5 bases, with 8 bases left between them. The CDR3 spans 13 residues. This CDR3 reads CASSLGQLETQYF. Written as DNA, the CDR3 is TGTGCCAGCAGCTTGGGACAATTGGAGACCCAGTACTTC.

The gene calls are TRBV7-9 and TRBJ2-3; 7 bases fit TRBD1. Losses at the gene ends were 1 base for V and 0 bases for J; bases not matched to a gene: 4. The germline V gene encodes CDR1 SEHNR and CDR2 FQNEAQ (reference sequence). The CDR3 is 16 residues long. The CDR3 DNA follows: TGTGCCAGCAGCTTAGAAGGGGGCTGGAGCACAGATACGCAGTATTTT. This encodes CASSLEGGWSTDTQYF. The variable domain in full, with the rest retrieved from reference TRBV7-9 and TRBJ2-3, is DTGVSQNPRHKITKRGQNVTFRCDPISEHNRLYWYRQTLGQGPEFLTYFQNEAQLEKSRLLSDRFSAERPKGSFSTLEIQRTEQGDSAMYLCASSLEGGWSTDTQYFGPGTRLTVL.

The chain recombines TRBV30 with TRBJ2-7, with TRBD1 identical over 7 bases. V lost 1 base to trimming and J lost 2 bases; unmatched junction nucleotides: 8. Germline V gives CDR1 GTSNPN, CDR2 SVGIG (reference sequence). There are 15 residues in the CDR3. CDR3 sequence: CAWSASQRGPYEQYF. The CDR3 region has the DNA TGTGCCTGGAGTGCCTCACAGAGGGGGCCCTACGAGCAGTACTTC.

In this sample, this clonotype turned up a few times. The V gene is TRBV12-3 or TRBV12-4, the J gene TRBJ1-2; no firm D call. The CDR3 loop spans 13 amino acids. V lost 2 bases and J 8 bases, leaving 12 bases between the germline ends. CDR3: CASSLFIGGGYTF. The CDR3 DNA reads as TGTGCCAGCAGTTTATTCATTGGAGGAGGCTACACCTTC.

In its sample, this clonotype was seen many times. CDR3 sequence (DNA): TGTGCCAGCAGTTCTGACAGGAAAGAGACCCAGTACTTC. This codes for CASSSDRKETQYF. The chain recombines TRBV12-3 or TRBV12-4 with TRBJ2-5, with TRBD1 as a possible D gene (6 bases). The CDR3 is 13 residues long. Trimming left V 4 bases short and J 3 bases short, with 9 bases between.

V is TRBV5-1 and J is TRBJ2-3; 10 bases map to TRBD1. This CDR3 is 15 amino acids long. Trimming at V came to 5 bases and at J to 2 bases, leaving 5 bases not matched to a gene. Germline values: CDR1 SGHRS, CDR2 YFSETQ. The CDR3 DNA is TGCGCCAGCAGACCGGGACAGGGGTTCACAGATACGCAGTATTTT. The encoded protein is CASRPGQGFTDTQYF.

The chain is built from TRBV20-1 and TRBJ2-5; TRBD2 aligns across 8 bases. Trimming took 4 bases from V and 3 from J; bases not matched to a gene: 1. Germline V CDR1 and CDR2: DFQATT, SNEGSKA (reference sequence). The CDR3 is made up of 12 amino acids. The chain's CDR3 is CSAIAGKETQYF. The DNA for the CDR3 is TGCAGTGCTATAGCGGGGAAAGAGACCCAGTACTTC.

The rearrangement uses TRBV6-6 and TRBJ2-1; 8 bases agree with TRBD1. Germline CDR1 MNHNY, CDR2 SVGAGI (reference sequence). After removal of 3 bases from V and 6 bases from J, the junction contained 10 bases not matched to a gene. This CDR3 has 16 residues. The CDR3 loop reads CASSYFGQGSVNEQFF. In DNA form, the CDR3 reads TGTGCCAGCAGTTATTTCGGACAGGGTTCAGTCAATGAGCAGTTCTTC.

This clonotype appeared a few times. The gene calls are TRBV29-1 and TRBJ2-1; 12 bases agree with TRBD2. The CDR3 extends over 15 amino acids. The V and J ends lost 1 base and 4 bases, in that order; junction bases with no gene match: 2. Germline-derived CDR1 and CDR2 are SQVTM and ANQGSEA. The CDR3 protein is CSVEGTSGVYNEQFF. The DNA of the CDR3 is TGCAGCGTTGAAGGGACTAGCGGGGTTTACAATGAGCAGTTCTTC.